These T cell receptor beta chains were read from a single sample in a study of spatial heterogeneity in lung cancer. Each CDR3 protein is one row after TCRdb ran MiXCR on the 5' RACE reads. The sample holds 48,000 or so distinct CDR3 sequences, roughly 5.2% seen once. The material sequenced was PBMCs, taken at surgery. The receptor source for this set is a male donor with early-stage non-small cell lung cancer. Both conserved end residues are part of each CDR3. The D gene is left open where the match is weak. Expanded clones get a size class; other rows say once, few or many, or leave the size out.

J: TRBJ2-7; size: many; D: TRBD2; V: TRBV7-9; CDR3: CASSHSGSSYEQYF; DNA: TGTGCCAGCAGCCACAGCGGGAGTTCCTACGAGCAGTACTTC
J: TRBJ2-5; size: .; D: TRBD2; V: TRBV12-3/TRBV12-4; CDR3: CASSYGTSGGQETQYF; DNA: TGTGCCAGCAGTTATGGGACTAGCGGGGGCCAAGAGACCCAGTACTTC
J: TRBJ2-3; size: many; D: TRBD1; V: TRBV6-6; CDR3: CASSYEGQVVGDTQYF; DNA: TGTGCCAGCAGTTACGAAGGACAGGTTGTAGGGGATACGCAGTATTTT
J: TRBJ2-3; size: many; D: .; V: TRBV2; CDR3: CASSRAYSTDTQYF; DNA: TGTGCCAGCAGTCGAGCTTACAGCACAGATACGCAGTATTTT
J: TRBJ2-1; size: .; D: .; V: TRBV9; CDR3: CASSPRAYNEQFF; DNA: TGTGCCAGCAGCCCTAGGGCGTACAATGAGCAGTTCTTC
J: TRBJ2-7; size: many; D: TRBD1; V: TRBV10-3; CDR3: CAISEQGTSEQYF; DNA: TGTGCCATCAGTGAACAGGGGACCTCCGAGCAGTACTTC
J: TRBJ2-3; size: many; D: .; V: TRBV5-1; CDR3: CASSNREGADTQYF; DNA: TGCGCCAGCAGCAACCGTGAAGGGGCAGATACGCAGTATTTT
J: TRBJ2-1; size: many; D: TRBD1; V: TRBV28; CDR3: CASSSSGTGGIDEQFF; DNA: TGTGCCAGCAGTTCCTCCGGGACAGGGGGCATCGATGAGCAGTTCTTC
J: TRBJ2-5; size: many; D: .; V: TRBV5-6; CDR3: CASSLDRAYETQYF; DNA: TGTGCCAGCAGCTTGGACAGGGCGTACGAGACCCAGTACTTC
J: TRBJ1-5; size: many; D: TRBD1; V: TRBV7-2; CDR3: CASSVSYDRDNQPQHF; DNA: TGTGCCAGCAGCGTCTCCTATGACAGGGACAATCAGCCCCAGCATTTT
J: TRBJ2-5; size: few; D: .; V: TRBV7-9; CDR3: CASSPKETQYF; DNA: TGTGCCAGCAGCCCTAAAGAGACCCAGTACTTC
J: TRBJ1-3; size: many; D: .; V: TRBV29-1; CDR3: CSVRDGKRGNTIYF; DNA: TGCAGCGTCCGAGACGGGAAGCGGGGAAACACCATATATTTT
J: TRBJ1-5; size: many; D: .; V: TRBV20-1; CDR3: CSAISGARNQPQHF; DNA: TGCAGTGCCATCTCTGGGGCGCGGAATCAGCCCCAGCATTTT
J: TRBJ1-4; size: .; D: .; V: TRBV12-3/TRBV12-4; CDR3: CASSLGPGEKLFF; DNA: TGTGCCAGCAGTTTAGGCCCTGGGGAAAAACTGTTTTTT
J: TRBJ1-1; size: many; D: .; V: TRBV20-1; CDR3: CSARDVARTEAFF; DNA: TGCAGTGCTAGAGATGTGGCTCGGACTGAAGCTTTCTTT
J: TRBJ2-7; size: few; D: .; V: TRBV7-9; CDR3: CASTHVGTRERSSYEQYF; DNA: TGTGCCAGCACCCATGTGGGGACCAGAGAAAGGAGCTCCTACGAGCAGTACTTC
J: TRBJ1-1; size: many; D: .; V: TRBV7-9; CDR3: CASSGVGRNTEAFF; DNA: TGTGCCAGCAGCGGGGTGGGACGGAACACTGAAGCTTTCTTT
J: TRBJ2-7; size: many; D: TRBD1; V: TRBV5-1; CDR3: CASSSWTGSYEQYF; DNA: TGCGCCAGCAGCTCCTGGACAGGGAGCTACGAGCAGTACTTC
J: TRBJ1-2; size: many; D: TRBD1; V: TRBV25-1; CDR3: CASVPQGANYGYTF; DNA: TGTGCCAGCGTACCCCAGGGGGCCAACTATGGCTACACCTTC
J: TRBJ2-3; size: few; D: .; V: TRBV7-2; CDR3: CASSPHGSGTDTQYF; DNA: TGTGCCAGCAGCCCCCATGGGTCCGGCACAGATACGCAGTATTTT
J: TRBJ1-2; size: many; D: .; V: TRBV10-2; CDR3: CASSESGSYGYTF; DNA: TGCGCCAGCAGTGAGTCCGGAAGTTATGGCTACACCTTC
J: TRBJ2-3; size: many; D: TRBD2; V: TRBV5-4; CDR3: CASSGSSTSGIFLTDTQYF; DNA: TGTGCCAGCAGCGGTTCCTCGACTAGCGGGATCTTCCTCACAGATACGCAGTATTTT
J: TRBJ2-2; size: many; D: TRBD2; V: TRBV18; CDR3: CASSTGGRSTGELFF; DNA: TGTGCCAGCTCAACGGGGGGGCGCAGCACCGGGGAGCTGTTTTTT
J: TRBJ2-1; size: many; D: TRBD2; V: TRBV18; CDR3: CASSLNPGTSDYNEQFF; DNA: TGTGCCAGCTCTCTAAACCCCGGGACTAGCGATTACAATGAGCAGTTCTTC
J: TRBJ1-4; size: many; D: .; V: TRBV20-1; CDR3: CSASLRFEKLFF; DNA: TGCAGTGCTAGTTTAAGATTTGAAAAACTGTTTTTT
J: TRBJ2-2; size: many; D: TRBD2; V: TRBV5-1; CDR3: CASSLVLADTGELFF; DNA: TGCGCCAGCAGCTTGGTACTAGCGGACACCGGGGAGCTGTTTTTT
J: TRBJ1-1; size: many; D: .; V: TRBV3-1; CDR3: CASSQAGPAFF; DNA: TGTGCCAGCAGCCAAGCGGGACCAGCTTTCTTT
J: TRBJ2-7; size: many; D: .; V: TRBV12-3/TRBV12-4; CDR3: CASSEGGYEQYF; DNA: TGTGCCAGCAGCGAGGGGGGTTACGAGCAGTACTTC
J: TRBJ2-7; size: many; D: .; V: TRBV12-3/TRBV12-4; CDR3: CASSLNAYEQYF; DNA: TGTGCCAGCAGTTTGAATGCCTACGAGCAGTACTTC
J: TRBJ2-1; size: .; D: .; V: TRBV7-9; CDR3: CASSLAISTNEQFF; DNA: TGTGCCAGCAGCTTAGCCATTTCTACGAATGAGCAGTTCTTC
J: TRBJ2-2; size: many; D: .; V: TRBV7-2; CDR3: CASSWAIGRTGELFF; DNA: TGTGCCAGCAGCTGGGCAATTGGGAGGACCGGGGAGCTGTTTTTT
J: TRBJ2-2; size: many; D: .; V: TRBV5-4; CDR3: CASSLVPNTGELFF; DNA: TGTGCCAGCAGCTTGGTACCGAACACCGGGGAGCTGTTTTTT
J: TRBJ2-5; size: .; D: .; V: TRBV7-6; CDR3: CASSFAETQYF; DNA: TGTGCCAGCAGCTTCGCAGAGACCCAGTACTTC
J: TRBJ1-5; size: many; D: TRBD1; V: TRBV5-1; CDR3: CASSSTGGDQPQHF; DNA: TGCGCCAGCAGTTCAACAGGGGGCGATCAGCCCCAGCATTTT
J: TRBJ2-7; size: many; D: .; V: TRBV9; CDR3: CASSVGQNLGEQYF; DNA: TGTGCCAGCAGCGTAGGGCAGAACCTCGGGGAGCAGTACTTC
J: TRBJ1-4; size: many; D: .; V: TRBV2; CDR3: CASSDLSNEKLFF; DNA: TGTGCCAGCAGTGATCTCTCCAATGAAAAACTGTTTTTT
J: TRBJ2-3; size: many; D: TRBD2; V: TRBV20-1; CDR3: CSARDPSGTSGSTDTQYF; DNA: TGCAGTGCTAGAGATCCTTCCGGGACTAGCGGGAGCACAGATACGCAGTATTTT
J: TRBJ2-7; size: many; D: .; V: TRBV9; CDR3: CASSSQGEEQYF; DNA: TGTGCCAGCAGCTCACAGGGAGAGGAGCAGTACTTC
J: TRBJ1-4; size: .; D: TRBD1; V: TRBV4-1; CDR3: CASSQSTGGSLYEKLFF; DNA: TGCGCCAGCAGCCAGTCGACAGGGGGCTCCCTTTATGAAAAACTGTTTTTT
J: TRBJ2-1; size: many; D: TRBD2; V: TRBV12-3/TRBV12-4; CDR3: CASSLAFVLAGEYDEQFF; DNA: TGTGCCAGCAGTTTAGCGTTCGTACTAGCGGGAGAGTACGATGAGCAGTTCTTC